This paragraph covers one TCR beta chain sequence. The antigen remains undetermined. The junction had 13 bases not matched to a gene; V was cut back by 5 bases and J by 8 bases. The germline V gene has CDR1 SEHNR and CDR2 FQNEAQ (reference sequence). The CDR3 runs 16 residues. Primers for the PCR totalled 60 Vbeta and 13 Jbeta. The table came from immunoSEQ multiplex PCR; TCRdb's copy has only in-frame clones and leaves some out. The table includes 110,000 or so clones, about 80% detected once. The sample is drawn from a study of cytomegalovirus exposure and HLA in healthy donors. Overall study results and limits: Researchers counted 150 to 200 TCR beta chains as cytomegalovirus-associated. Per published reports, the classifier diagnosed cytomegalovirus status with high specificity and sensitivity.

This clonotype was sampled from a man in his forties or fifties in good health and CMV-seropositive. V usage is TRBV7-9 and J usage is TRBJ2-1; TRBD1 aligns across 9 bases. The sample consisted of PBMCs. The CDR3 reads CASSHGQGNSKDEQFF. The CDR3 DNA sequence: TGTGCCAGCAGCCATGGACAGGGGAATAGTAAAGATGAGCAGTTCTTC.